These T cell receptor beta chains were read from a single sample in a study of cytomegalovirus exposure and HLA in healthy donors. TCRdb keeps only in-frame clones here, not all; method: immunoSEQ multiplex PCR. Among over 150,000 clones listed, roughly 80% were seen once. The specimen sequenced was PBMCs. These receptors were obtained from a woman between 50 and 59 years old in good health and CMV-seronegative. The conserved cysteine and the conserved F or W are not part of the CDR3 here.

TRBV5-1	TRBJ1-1	ASRPRGGDNTEAF
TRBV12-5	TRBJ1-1	ASGLVVTGKNTEAF
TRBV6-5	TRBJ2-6	ASRTQPSRANVLT
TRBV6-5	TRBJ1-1	ASSYAQGSTEAF
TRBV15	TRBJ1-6	ATSLGEGSSYNSPLH
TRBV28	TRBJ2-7	ASSTLTSGRAKVAYEQY
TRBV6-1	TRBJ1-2	ASSETGFASGYT
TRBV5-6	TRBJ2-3	ASSLPNRGGGRMDTQY
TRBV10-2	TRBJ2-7	ASQNAGRSYEQY
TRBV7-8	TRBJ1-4	ASSRTATNEKLF
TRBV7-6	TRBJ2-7	ASSVAEGGASH
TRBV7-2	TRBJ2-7	ASSLYTAGTNLYEQY
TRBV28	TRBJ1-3	ASVPLPGDGNTIY
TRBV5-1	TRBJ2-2	ASSLTAGGAGELF
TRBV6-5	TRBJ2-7	ASQDFTYEQY
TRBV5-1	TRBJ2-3	ASGDSHTDTQY
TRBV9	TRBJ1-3	ASSRQEGSGNTIY
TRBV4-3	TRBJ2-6	ASSQDPRGYGANVLT
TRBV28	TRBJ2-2	ASRQGPGQGAHGGELF
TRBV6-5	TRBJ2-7	ASSYSRDSLGHEQY
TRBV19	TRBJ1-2	ASSLQGFIGYT
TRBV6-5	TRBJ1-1	ASSVGGDVNTEAF
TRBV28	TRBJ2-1	ASSPFGSYNEQF
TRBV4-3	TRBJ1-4	ASSQDTGRDREKLF
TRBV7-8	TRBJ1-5	ASSLPTGNQPQH
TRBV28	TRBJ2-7	ASSGSRERAYEQY
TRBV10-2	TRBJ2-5	ASSTLLAGGQETQY
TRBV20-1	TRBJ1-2	SARVMAGYT
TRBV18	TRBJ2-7	ASSPPGQGLYEQY
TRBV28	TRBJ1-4	ATRQGNEKLF
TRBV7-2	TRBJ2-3	ASSLDRSTDTQY
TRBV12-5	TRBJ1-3	ASVAGGSGNTIY
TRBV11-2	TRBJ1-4	ASSAGQMYEKLF
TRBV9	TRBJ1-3	ASSVTGHLRNTIY
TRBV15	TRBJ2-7	ATSASGGLPLYEQY
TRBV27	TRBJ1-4	ASRTTGVGEKLF
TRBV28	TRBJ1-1	ASTLGQGWDTEAF
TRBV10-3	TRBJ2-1	AISDRANNEQF
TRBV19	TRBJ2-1	ASSILGTSTDEQF
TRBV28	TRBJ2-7	ASSFGTSGTYEQY
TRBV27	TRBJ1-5	ASSLTYQPQH